The 32 T cell receptor beta chains below were found in one sample sequenced in a study of beta chain features in type 1 diabetes. Every bit of the isolated RNA underwent reverse transcription, so sequencing read expressed TCRB transcripts. Produced via immunoSEQ multiplex PCR; TCRdb's table is partial and in-frame only. The table lists under 450,000 clones, around 16% of them singletons. What was sequenced was naive CD4+ T cells from blood. These receptors were collected from a young woman in good health.

The chain has TRBV19 and TRBJ1-1; D not certain. There are 14 residues in the CDR3. Germline V gene sequence: CDR1 LNHDA, CDR2 SQIVND (reference sequence). V lost 5 bases and J lost 1, with 11 bases in between. The CDR3 spells CASSLGMENTEAFF. The CDR3, as DNA: TGTGCCAGTAGTCTCGGGATGGAGAACACTGAAGCTTTCTTT.

This clone has just a few counts. This sequence joins TRBV25-1 and TRBJ2-4, with 11 bases lining up with TRBD1. The ends lost 6 bases at V and 7 bases at J; junction bases unmatched: 5. Germline assignment: CDR1 MGHDK and CDR2 SYGVNS. CDR3 length: 14 residues. Written as DNA, the CDR3 is TGTGCCAGCAGAGGGACAGGGGGTTTGAACATTCAGTACTTC. Protein product: CASRGTGGLNIQYF.

The V call is TRBV10-2, the J call TRBJ1-2, with 8 bases identical to TRBD1. The J segment lost 7 bases and the V segment lost 4 bases, leaving 5 bases of the junction unmatched. The CDR3 runs 13 residues. Germline-derived CDR1 and CDR2 are WSHSY and SAAADI. The CDR3 spells CASSAPGGVGYTF. For the CDR3, the DNA is TGCGCCAGCAGTGCCCCAGGGGGCGTTGGCTACACCTTC.

The chain joins TRBV28 to TRBJ1-2; tentatively, D is TRBD1 (6 bases). The ends were cut back, 5 bases at V and 6 bases at J, with 16 bases in the middle. This CDR3 has 14 amino acids. CDR1 is MDHEN and CDR2 is SYDVKM in the germline V gene. CDR3 region: CASSPLDRSDGYTF. The DNA of the CDR3 is TGTGCCAGCAGTCCTTTGGACAGAAGCGATGGCTACACCTTC.

This clone was recorded a few times. This rearrangement joins TRBV15 to TRBJ2-6, with D maybe TRBD1 (5 bases). The CDR3 extends over 16 amino acids. Trimming left V 9 bases short and J 0 bases short, with 15 bases between. Germline CDR1 is LNHNV and CDR2 is YYDKDF (reference sequence). This CDR3 reads CATKTGDLSGANVLTF. The CDR3 DNA reads TGTGCCACGAAAACAGGTGACCTCTCTGGGGCCAACGTCCTGACTTTC.

This chain connects TRBV29-1 to TRBJ1-2; TRBD1 aligns across 10 bases. The V gene's germline CDR1 is SQVTM and CDR2 ANQGSEA. This CDR3 is built from 13 residues. The junction had 8 bases not matched to a gene; V was cut back by 5 bases and J by 8 bases. The CDR3 protein is CSVYRDRGGGYTF. The CDR3 DNA follows: TGCAGCGTTTACCGGGACAGGGGAGGCGGCTACACCTTC.

In this sample, this clone turned up a few times. The chain has TRBV30 and TRBJ1-1; 7 bases agree with TRBD1. Germline CDR1 and CDR2: GTSNPN and SVGIG (reference sequence). This CDR3 spans 14 amino acids. J lost 3 bases, V lost 4 bases, and 8 bases had no gene match. For the CDR3, the DNA is TGTGCCTGGATATTAAGGGGGCTGGACACTGAAGCTTTCTTT. Translation gives CAWILRGLDTEAFF.

V gene TRBV6-5 combines with J gene TRBJ2-3; 8 nucleotides match TRBD1. Germline loops: CDR1 MNHEY, CDR2 SVGAGI. V dropped 2 bases and J dropped 3; count of bases not matched to a gene: 4. The CDR3 runs 15 residues. The CDR3 sequence is CASSYDRGRTDTQYF. The CDR3 DNA follows: TGTGCCAGCAGTTACGACAGGGGACGGACAGATACGCAGTATTTT.

This clone has just a few counts. DNA of the CDR3: TGTGCCAGCAGTGTTAGCGGGACCCGCTACGAGCAGTACTTC. Encoded protein: CASSVSGTRYEQYF. The chain links TRBV2 to TRBJ2-7, with 8 bases that match TRBD2. V trimming: 4 bases; J trimming: 3 bases; junction bases outside the gene matches: 5. There are 14 residues in the CDR3. Germline CDR1 reads SNHLY; CDR2 reads FYNNEI.

This clone was detected only a few times. V and J are TRBV6-6 and TRBJ2-5; the D gene is possibly TRBD2 (5 bases). V was trimmed by 4 bases and J by 7 bases, leaving 7 bases between them. There are 11 residues in the CDR3. CDR1 MNHNY and CDR2 SVGAGI come from the germline V gene (reference sequence). CDR3 DNA: TGTGCCAGCAGTTCGGAGGTGACCCAGTACTTC. Translating it yields CASSSEVTQYF.

For this clone: One junction end does not reproduce the germline sequence, and a read error may be involved. V is TRBV25-1 and J is TRBJ2-4; D is possibly TRBD1 (6 bases). This CDR3 has 11 residues. Germline V gives CDR1 MGHDK, CDR2 SYGVNS. CDR3 DNA sequence: TGTGCCAGCAGTAGCCAGGGGCGTCGGGTCTTC. This codes for CASSSQGRRVF.

This chain uses TRBV15 with TRBJ2-1; TRBD2 might be the D (5 bases). Trimming took off 2 bases at V and 10 bases at J, with 18 bases between the two ends. The CDR3 spans 15 residues. The germline V gene has CDR1 LNHNV and CDR2 YYDKDF (reference sequence). The CDR3: CATSRNGLSGQEQFF. The DNA of the CDR3 is TGTGCCACCAGCAGAAATGGACTGTCGGGCCAGGAGCAGTTCTTC. Full variable domain (outside the CDR3, taken from reference TRBV15 and TRBJ2-1): DAMVIQNPRYQVTQFGKPVTLSCSQTLNHNVMYWYQQKSSQAPKLLFHYYDKDFNNEADTPDNFQSRRPNTSFCFLDIRSPGLGDTAMYLCATSRNGLSGQEQFFGPGTRLTVL.

The table lists this clone with a few counts. The J gene is TRBJ2-2, the V gene TRBV6-6; 7 bases align to TRBD1. V shed 0 bases and J 6 bases; nucleotides not matched to a gene: 4. This CDR3 contains 15 residues. Germline V gene sequence: CDR1 MNHNY, CDR2 SVGAGI (reference sequence). In DNA, the CDR3 is TGTGCCAGCAGTTACTCCGCGACAGGGTCCGGGGAGCTGTTTTTT. Residues: CASSYSATGSGELFF.

This clone was seen only a few times. This sequence joins TRBV9 and TRBJ2-1; D may be TRBD1 (5 bases). V was cut by 4 bases and J by 1 base, with 12 bases left in between. Germline assignment: CDR1 SGDLS and CDR2 YYNGEE. The CDR3 contains 15 residues. CDR3 nucleotide sequence: TGTGCCAGCAGCTCTGACAGACGTTCCTACAATGAGCAGTTCTTC. It yields the protein CASSSDRRSYNEQFF.

V gene TRBV4-2 combines with J gene TRBJ2-5, with D tentatively TRBD2 (6 bases). The V gene's germline CDR1 is LGHNA and CDR2 YNFKEQ. The CDR3 spans 12 residues. The V and J ends lost 4 bases and 3 bases respectively, with 6 bases between them. CDR3 loop: CASSLAEETQYF. CDR3 DNA sequence: TGTGCCAGCAGCCTAGCGGAAGAGACCCAGTACTTC.

This clone appeared a few times. This chain joins TRBV7-9 and TRBJ2-3, with 8 bases aligning to TRBD2. There are 14 residues in the CDR3. V gave up 5 bases and J gave up 6 bases; unmatched junction bases: 7. Per germline, CDR1 SEHNR and CDR2 FQNEAQ (reference sequence). The CDR3 reads CASSNSGSGDTQYF. CDR3 nucleotide sequence: TGTGCCAGCAGCAACAGCGGGAGCGGGGATACGCAGTATTTT.

This clone turned up a few times. This rearrangement joins TRBV30 to TRBJ1-2, with D hard to call. The ends were cut back, 5 bases at V and 2 bases at J, with 9 bases in the middle. This CDR3 contains 12 residues. The germline V gene has CDR1 GTSNPN and CDR2 SVGIG (reference sequence). CDR3 in amino acids: CAWLGKNYGYTF. CDR3 coding DNA: TGTGCCTGGTTGGGCAAGAACTATGGCTACACCTTC.

The V gene is TRBV5-5, the J gene TRBJ2-2, with a tentative D call TRBD2 (5 bases). This CDR3 has 15 residues. With 0 bases removed from V and 5 bases from J, the gap between germline ends came to 11 bases. In germline, CDR1 is SGHKS, CDR2 YYEKEE (reference sequence). In DNA form, the CDR3 reads TGTGCCAGCAGCTTGGACGGGATTCAAACCGGGGAGCTGTTTTTT. Protein product: CASSLDGIQTGELFF.

This chain joins TRBV28 and TRBJ2-1, with a weak D call TRBD2 (6 bases). Trimming pared 2 bases from V and 2 bases from J, leaving 13 bases between. CDR1 is MDHEN and CDR2 is SYDVKM in the germline V gene. The CDR3 covers 16 residues. The CDR3 DNA reads TGTGCCAGCAGTTTAGCCGCTAGCGTCACCTACAATGAGCAGTTCTTC. It is translated as CASSLAASVTYNEQFF.

The rearrangement links TRBV27 to TRBJ1-1; maybe TRBD1 (6 bases). This CDR3 region has 13 residues. The germline V and J ends were trimmed by 3 bases and 9 bases, with 14 bases remaining between them. The germline CDR1 and CDR2 sequences are MNHEY and SMNVEV (reference sequence). The CDR3 is CASSFAGARKAFF. The CDR3 nucleotides are TGTGCCAGCAGTTTCGCGGGGGCGCGAAAAGCTTTCTTT.

This clone has only a few counts. The V gene is TRBV14, the J gene TRBJ2-3; TRBD2 agrees at 12 bases. Unmatched junction bases numbered 10, after V lost 8 bases and J lost 4 bases. Germline CDR1 is SGHDN and CDR2 is FVKESK. The CDR3 spans 16 residues. The CDR3 nucleotides are TGTGCCAGCCAACCGCGACTAGCGGGAGTGTCAGATACGCAGTATTTT. Its translation is CASQPRLAGVSDTQYF.

The rearrangement joins TRBV14 to TRBJ2-7; 7 bases are shared with TRBD2. The CDR3 has 14 residues. The trim removed 5 bases at V and 1 base at J, leaving 5 bases unmatched. Per the germline V gene, CDR1 is SGHDN and CDR2 is FVKESK. This chain's CDR3 is CASSKRDLSYEQYF. The CDR3 DNA reads TGTGCCAGCAGCAAGCGGGACTTGTCCTACGAGCAGTACTTC.

The chain has TRBV30 and TRBJ2-1; the match to TRBD2 covers 9 bases. This CDR3 has 17 amino acids. V trimming: 3 bases; J trimming: 6 bases; junction bases outside the gene matches: 15. Germline V gives CDR1 GTSNPN, CDR2 SVGIG (reference sequence). The DNA of the CDR3 is TGTGCCTGGAGGGAGGCTAGCGGGACTTACCGGATCAATGAGCAGTTCTTC. It yields the protein CAWREASGTYRINEQFF.

CDR3 sequence: CAWVEAGFSHEQYF. The CDR3 nucleotides read TGTGCCTGGGTAGAGGCAGGGTTTTCCCACGAGCAGTACTTC. V is TRBV30 and J is TRBJ2-7, with D perhaps TRBD1 (5 bases). This CDR3 comprises 14 residues. The V end was cut by 5 bases, the J end by 5 bases, with 19 bases between. Per the germline V gene, CDR1 is GTSNPN and CDR2 is SVGIG (reference sequence).

The V and J genes are TRBV14 and TRBJ2-3; a possible D gene is TRBD1 (5 bases). The V and J ends lost 4 bases and 0 bases respectively, with 11 bases between them. There are 15 residues in the CDR3. The germline V gene has CDR1 SGHDN and CDR2 FVKESK. DNA of the CDR3: TGTGCCAGCAGCCTACGACAGACAAGCACAGATACGCAGTATTTT. Its protein product is CASSLRQTSTDTQYF.

This clone was seen more than once but under ten times. The chain combines TRBV5-1 with TRBJ2-5; 7 nucleotides align to TRBD1. This CDR3 is 14 amino acids long. Losses at the gene ends were 7 bases for V and 7 bases for J; bases not matched to a gene: 13. The germline CDR1 and CDR2 sequences are SGHRS and YFSETQ. The CDR3 protein is CASVDRVTDGTQYF. DNA for the CDR3: TGCGCCAGCGTTGACAGGGTCACCGACGGGACCCAGTACTTC.

V usage is TRBV9 and J usage is TRBJ2-1; 9 bases line up with TRBD1. CDR3 length equals 17 residues. Unmatched junction bases numbered 13, after V lost 2 bases and J lost 7 bases. In germline, CDR1 is SGDLS, CDR2 YYNGEE. The CDR3 spells CASSVLSGTGIYNEQFF. The CDR3 DNA follows: TGTGCCAGCAGCGTTTTATCCGGGACAGGGATATATAATGAGCAGTTCTTC.

V and J are TRBV5-4 and TRBJ1-2, with 8 bases that match TRBD1. The V gene's germline CDR1 is SGHNT and CDR2 YYREEE (reference sequence). This CDR3 has 15 residues. The V and J ends lost 4 bases and 1 base, in that order; junction bases with no gene match: 6. The CDR3 is CASSGQGLINYGYTF. CDR3 in DNA: TGTGCCAGCAGCGGACAGGGCCTCATTAACTATGGCTACACCTTC.

The genes are TRBV5-1 and TRBJ2-5, with 10 bases aligning to TRBD2. This CDR3 has 15 amino acids. J lost 5 bases, V lost 2 bases, and 6 bases had no gene match. Per the germline V gene, CDR1 is SGHRS and CDR2 is YFSETQ. The CDR3 region is CASSLPSGSRETQYF. In DNA form, the CDR3 reads TGCGCCAGCAGCTTACCTAGCGGGAGTCGCGAGACCCAGTACTTC. The entire variable domain, with the rest obtained from reference TRBV5-1 and TRBJ2-5, is as follows: KAGVTQTPRYLIKTRGQQVTLSCSPISGHRSVSWYQQTPGQGLQFLFEYFSETQRNKGNFPGRFSGRQFSNSRSEMNVSTLELGDSALYLCASSLPSGSRETQYFGPGTRLLVL.

V gene TRBV6-5 combines with J gene TRBJ2-5; 8 bases agree with TRBD2. Germline V gives CDR1 MNHEY, CDR2 SVGAGI. Trimming removed 5 bases from V and 7 bases from J; junction bases left unmatched: 6. This CDR3 has 13 residues. CDR3 in amino acids: CASSPGLAGTQYF. CDR3 DNA: TGTGCCAGCAGTCCCGGACTAGCCGGGACCCAGTACTTC.

CDR3 nucleotides: TGTGCCAGCTCCCAAAGGAATCGGGGGACTGAAGCTTTCTTT. The encoded protein is CASSQRNRGTEAFF. This sequence joins TRBV7-8 and TRBJ1-1, with D maybe TRBD1 (5 bases). V dropped 8 bases and J dropped 5 bases, with 18 bases sitting between them. Germline loops: CDR1 SGHVS, CDR2 FQNEAQ. This CDR3 is built from 14 residues.

V usage is TRBV5-4 and J usage is TRBJ1-1; TRBD1 matches at 7 bases. CDR1 and CDR2 from the germline V gene are SGHNT and YYREEE (reference sequence). CDR3 length: 14 residues. J lost 1 base, V lost 5 bases, and 5 bases had no gene match. In nucleotides, the CDR3 is TGTGCCAGCAGGCTGACAGGGAGGAACACTGAAGCTTTCTTT. The encoded protein is CASRLTGRNTEAFF.